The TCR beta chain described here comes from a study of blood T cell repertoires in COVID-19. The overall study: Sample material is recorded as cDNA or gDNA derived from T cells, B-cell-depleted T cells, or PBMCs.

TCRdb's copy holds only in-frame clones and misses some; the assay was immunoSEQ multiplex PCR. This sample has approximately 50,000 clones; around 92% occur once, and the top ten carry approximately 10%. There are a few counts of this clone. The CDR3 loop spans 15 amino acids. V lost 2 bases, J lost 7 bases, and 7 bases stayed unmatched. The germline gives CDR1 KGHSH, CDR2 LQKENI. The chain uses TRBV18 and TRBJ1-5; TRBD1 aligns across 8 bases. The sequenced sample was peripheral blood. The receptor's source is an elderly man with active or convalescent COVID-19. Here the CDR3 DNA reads TGTGCCAGCTCACCAAGTCAGGGGGCAGGACAGCCCCAGCATTTT. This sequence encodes CASSPSQGAGQPQHF.